This T cell receptor (beta chain) was sequenced during a study of T-cell memory formation after mild COVID-19. In the study overall: Among the donors, TCR clusters were largely specific to each donor. Broader study findings: Specificity for SARS-CoV-2 was not confirmed among the second-wave clones peaking on day 37. Day 15 to 85 contracting clones showed balanced CD4/CD8; later expanders leaned CD4+. Shrinking CD4+ clones resided mostly in CM and EM, and CD8+ ones in EMRA.

In its sample, this clonotype was seen a few times. Its antigen remains unidentified. Germline V CDR1 and CDR2: SGHKS, YYEKEE (reference sequence). The CDR3 spans 12 residues. Trimming removed 4 bases from V and 5 bases from J, with 9 bases in between. TCRdb passed the 5' RACE reads through MiXCR, listing each CDR3 protein once. This sample has 300,000 to 400,000 distinct CDR3 sequences, with 25% to 30% found just once. The sequenced material came from PBMCs or a T cell subset sorted from them (not recorded which). This rearrangement joins TRBV5-5 to TRBJ1-1; D is unclear. The sequence was collected from an adult woman who had mild COVID-19 (a few samples of this study predate the infection). Cell type and time point are not known. CDR3 amino acids: CASSGIGTEAFF. CDR3 in DNA: TGTGCCAGCAGCGGGATAGGGACTGAAGCTTTCTTT.